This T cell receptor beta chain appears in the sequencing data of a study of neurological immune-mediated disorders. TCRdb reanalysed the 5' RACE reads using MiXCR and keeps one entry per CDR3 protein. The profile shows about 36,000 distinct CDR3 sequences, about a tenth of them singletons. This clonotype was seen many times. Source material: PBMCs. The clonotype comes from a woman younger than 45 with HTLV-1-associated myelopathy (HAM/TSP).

CDR3 sequence (DNA): TGCAGTGCTAGAGCACAGGCTAGCACAGATACGCAGTATTTT. Amino acids: CSARAQASTDTQYF. V gene TRBV20-1 combines with J gene TRBJ2-3, with a tentative D call TRBD1 (5 bases). The germline V gene encodes CDR1 DFQATT and CDR2 SNEGSKA (reference sequence). V was trimmed by 1 base and J by 0 bases, leaving 8 bases between them. The CDR3 totals 14 residues.